The 9 T cell receptor beta chains below were found in one sample sequenced in a study of CD8 T cell repertoires and HIV-1 epitope variants. These TCRs' antigens remain unknown. The protocol was immunoSEQ multiplex PCR, while the TCRdb copy is restricted to in-frame clones and leaves out a portion. The sample lists under 5,500 clones; 55% to 70% were seen once. Input material: cultured CD8+ T cells derived from PBMCs. The receptor set was obtained from a male donor with HIV.

This clone was counted a few times. This chain joins TRBV6-1 and TRBJ1-5, with D maybe TRBD1 (5 bases). Between the trimmed V and J ends, which lost 6 bases and 6 bases, there was a span of 12 bases. This CDR3 region has 13 residues. The germline V gene encodes CDR1 MNHNS and CDR2 SASEGT. The CDR3 protein is CASSPGSGQPQHF. For the CDR3, the DNA is TGTGCCAGCAGCCCAGGGTCGGGTCAGCCCCAGCATTTT.

This chain joins TRBV4-1 and TRBJ1-5; D uncertain. The CDR3 consists of 15 residues. The V gene's germline CDR1 is MGHRA and CDR2 YSYEKL. V was shortened by 0 bases and J by 0 bases, with 6 bases between the two germline ends. The DNA of the CDR3 is TGCGCCAGCAGCCAAGATGAGGTTAGCAATCAGCCCCAGCATTTT. This translates into CASSQDEVSNQPQHF.

This rearrangement joins TRBV10-3 to TRBJ1-5, with D possibly being TRBD1 (6 bases). The CDR3 covers 14 residues. Looked up from germline, CDR1 is ENHRY and CDR2 is SYGVKD. Trimming took off 10 bases at V and 4 bases at J, with 17 bases between the two ends. Here the CDR3 DNA reads TGTGCCACTCACTCAGGGGAAGGTAATCAGCCCCAGCATTTT. Protein sequence: CATHSGEGNQPQHF.

The table lists this clone with a few counts. V gene TRBV4-3 combines with J gene TRBJ2-4, with D hard to call. The V gene's germline CDR1 is LGHNA and CDR2 YSLEER. Trimming pared 1 base from V and 8 bases from J, leaving 9 bases between. CDR3 length: 13 amino acids. The CDR3 sequence is CASSQGVSDIQYF. The CDR3 DNA reads TGCGCCAGCAGCCAAGGGGTGTCGGACATTCAGTACTTC.

In this sample, this clone turned up once. The rearrangement links TRBV5-1 to TRBJ2-5; TRBD2 matches at 11 bases. CDR3 length equals 15 residues. Germline V gene data show CDR1 as SGHRS and CDR2 as YFSETQ. The J segment lost 4 bases and the V segment lost 3 bases, leaving 5 bases of the junction unmatched. CDR3: CASSSTLAGGETQYF. CDR3 nucleotide sequence: TGCGCCAGCAGCTCCACGCTAGCGGGAGGAGAGACCCAGTACTTC. The full variable domain, its missing parts supplied by reference TRBV5-1 and TRBJ2-5, is KAGVTQTPRYLIKTRGQQVTLSCSPISGHRSVSWYQQTPGQGLQFLFEYFSETQRNKGNFPGRFSGRQFSNSRSEMNVSTLELGDSALYLCASSSTLAGGETQYFGPGTRLLVL.

The chain has TRBV18 and TRBJ1-1; D is unclear. The V gene lost 4 bases and the J gene lost 5 bases, with 14 bases spanning the gap. The CDR3 consists of 14 residues. Germline V lookup: CDR1 KGHSH, CDR2 LQKENI. The CDR3 DNA follows: TGTGCCAGCTCACGCGAAAGGGTTAGGACTGAAGCTTTCTTT. This sequence encodes CASSRERVRTEAFF. The variable domain in full, with the rest retrieved from reference TRBV18 and TRBJ1-1, is NAGVMQNPRHLVRRRGQEARLRCSPMKGHSHVYWYRQLPEEGLKFMVYLQKENIIDESGMPKERFSAEFPKEGPSILRIQQVVRGDSAAYFCASSRERVRTEAFFGQGTRLTVV.

This rearrangement joins TRBV4-1 to TRBJ1-1; D unresolved. Germline lookup yields CDR1 MGHRA and CDR2 YSYEKL. The CDR3 contains 15 residues. Trimming removed 4 bases from V and 0 bases from J, with 12 bases in between. The CDR3 region has the DNA TGCGCCAGCAGCCGTCTCACGGGGTTGAACACTGAAGCTTTCTTT. It codes for CASSRLTGLNTEAFF.

The gene calls are TRBV19 and TRBJ2-1; perhaps TRBD2 as D (7 bases). This CDR3 is built from 15 residues. The germline V gene has CDR1 LNHDA and CDR2 SQIVND (reference sequence). V was pared by 3 bases and J by 6 bases, with 15 bases between. The CDR3 region has the DNA TGTGCCAGTAGTATGGGCGGGGGCTGGGCCAATGAGCAGTTCTTC. The encoded protein is CASSMGGGWANEQFF.

This clone is termed medium-sized (0.01 to 0.1%). The V call is TRBV7-6, the J call TRBJ2-5, with 13 bases lining up with TRBD2. The CDR3 extends over 18 amino acids. Looked up from germline, CDR1 is SGHVS and CDR2 is FNYEAQ. Trimming took 4 bases from V and 4 from J; bases not matched to a gene: 12. The CDR3 region has the DNA TGTGCCAGCAGCTACTTACCGGGGGGACTAGCGGGGTCAGAGACCCAGTACTTC. This encodes CASSYLPGGLAGSETQYF.